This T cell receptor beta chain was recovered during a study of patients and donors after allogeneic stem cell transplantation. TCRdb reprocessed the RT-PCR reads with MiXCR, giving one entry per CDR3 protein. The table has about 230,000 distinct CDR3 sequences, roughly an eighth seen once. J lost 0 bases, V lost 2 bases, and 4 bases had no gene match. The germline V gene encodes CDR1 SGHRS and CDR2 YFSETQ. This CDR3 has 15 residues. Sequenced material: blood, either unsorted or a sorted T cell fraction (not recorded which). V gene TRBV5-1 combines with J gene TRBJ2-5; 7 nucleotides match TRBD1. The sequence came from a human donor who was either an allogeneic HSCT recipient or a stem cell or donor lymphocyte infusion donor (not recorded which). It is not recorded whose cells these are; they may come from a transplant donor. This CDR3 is CASSFGTVNQETQYF. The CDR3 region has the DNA TGCGCCAGCAGCTTCGGGACAGTGAACCAAGAGACCCAGTACTTC.